This entry concerns a single T cell receptor beta chain. Its antigen remains undetermined. No base-level quality is on record; no much larger clone is a single base apart. The roughly 37 donors, aged about 6 to 95 years, were systemically healthy Caucasian individuals from Russia. Approximately 9.7 milliliters of peripheral blood were drawn from each donor into EDTA-treated Vacutainer tubes. Ficoll-Paque density-gradient centrifugation was used to isolate PBMCs, with at least 7 million per sample. Trizol reagent was used to extract total RNA from the PBMCs, yielding at least 6 micrograms per sample. For every donor, an aliquot of PBMCs went through flow cytometry to measure the percentages of naive CD45RAhigh/CD27high T cells. This specimen belongs to a study of blood T cells in healthy people across ages (dated by TCRdb to about 2015). With regard to the full study: Template switching captured roughly one uniquely barcoded TCR beta cDNA molecule per two T cells in model experiments. Age-related changes in TCR beta repertoire diversity were measured in the study by deep sequencing normalized with unique cDNA molecular identifiers. The donors were divided into four age groups: young (average around 17 years), middle-aged (approximately 39), aged (roughly 60) and long-lived (82). To avoid experimental bias, donors of different ages were spread randomly across the sequencing lanes. For two donors (one aged 18 to 30 and one aged 80 or older), the study analyzed two additional independent replicas of 1 million unique cDNA reads from the same blood draw. Broad study findings and their caveats: Observed TCR beta diversity correlated strongly with the percentage of naive T cells measured by flow cytometry. Observed TCR beta diversity per million T cells fell roughly linearly with age, and a significant reduction was already apparent by age around 40. The CMV infection status of donors was not known, potentially confounding age-related changes in expanded clonotypes. Bulk unsorted PBMC profiling prevented conclusive comparison of naive and antigen-experienced compartments. The long-lived group showed more naive CD4+ T cells, fewer expanded clones and increased TCR diversity than the aged group, suggesting age selection. Estimates of total diversity from one million sequenced T cells were regarded as lower bounds and underestimates.

Libraries were prepared through 5' RACE. Sequenced using an Illumina HiSeq 2500. The second PCR ran for roughly 6 to 11 cycles and used a J-beta primer mix along with a sample-barcoded 5' primer. Each TCR beta cDNA molecule received a unique molecular identifier from a template-switch 5' adaptor carrying 12 random nucleotides. At least 3 million CDR3-containing paired-end reads were obtained from each sample. All of the RNA was converted into first-strand cDNA using the Mint cDNA synthesis kit, with a TRBC-specific oligonucleotide serving as the primer. Following uracil-DNA glycosylase treatment, a first 18-cycle PCR with universal primers M1SS and BC2_uni_R was performed on all cDNA. On the study's bioinformatics: Normalization of each sample was performed by random selection of 1 million high-quality reads, each carrying a distinct molecular identifier. Instead of being binned into consensus sequences, reads that shared molecular identifiers were thrown out. MiTCR, run with a Q25 quality threshold and the strictest error-elimination algorithm, handled CDR3 identification, clonotype clustering and error correction. A nonparametric unseen species model using Euler transformation provided a lower-bound estimate of total TCR beta diversity. TCRdb handled the public reads itself, with Q25 trimming in fastp and clone calling in MiXCR, and kept productive beta chains. Every entry covers one CDR3 protein and lists the most common genes and DNA from its rows. The V and J calls here are based on TCRdb, not the publication. The sample includes about 2 million distinct CDR3 sequences, with 49% observed a single time. The leading ten clones occupy roughly 2.1% of the sample.

Deletion took 2 bases off V and 0 bases off J, with a span of 4 bases between the germline ends. Spanning cysteine to phenylalanine, the CDR3 consists of 13 amino acids. The CDR3 DNA has 39 bases and is translated from base 1. The germline V gene specifies MNHEY as CDR1 and SVGAGI as CDR2. The chain joins TRBV6-5 to TRBJ1-1; the D gene assignment is ambiguous. The sequenced sample was blood. The sequence was collected from a woman aged 40 to 50 in good health. CDR3 protein: CASSYKVNTEAFF. The sequenced DNA: TGTGCCAGCAGTTACAAGGTGAACACTGAAGCTTTCTTT.